This T cell receptor beta chain was sequenced in a study of T cells in severe cutaneous drug reactions. Study details: The ALDEN and Naranjo causality algorithms determined the culprit drug. Blister fluid/cells and PBMC came from acute- or recovery-stage patients. Study results and limitations: Blister cells averaged roughly 29% and PBMC approximately 5% TRBV12-4 in carbamazepine-induced Stevens-Johnson syndrome or toxic epidermal necrolysis patients. A public TCRbeta CDR3 appeared in all seven CBZ-SJS/TEN blister samples, averaging approximately 14%.

The iRepertoire multiplex PCR system with TCR subtype-specific primers built both bulk and single-cell libraries. With the multiplex PCR reads reprocessed, TCRdb shows one record per CDR3 protein and no DNA. In all, the sample yields thousands of distinct CDR3 sequences. The germline gives CDR1 DFQATT, CDR2 SNEGSKA (reference sequence). CDR3 length equals 15 residues. The donors had carbamazepine-induced Stevens-Johnson syndrome or toxic epidermal necrolysis. To note about this clonotype: What it binds is unknown.

This sequence was found in a human donor with toxic epidermal necrolysis, a severe cutaneous drug reaction. The chain links TRBV20-1 to TRBJ1-1; the D call from TCRdb, TRBD1, cannot be confirmed without DNA. The sequenced sample was cells from a skin blister. The CDR3 sequence: CSARDFPSLGTEAFF.